This TCR beta chain was found in a study of cytomegalovirus exposure and HLA in healthy donors. Study-wide background: Unique TCRs from HLA-typed donors, 70 million to 85 million of them, were held in an early data release. 81% of some 390 genotyped donors fell in the Caucasian-associated ancestry cluster. Study-wide findings and caveats: Researchers reported from a later analysis that most CMV-associated TCR beta chains appeared HLA-restricted. Later work found that TCR association rates differed between HLA loci; DRB1 had the most and HLA-C the fewest.

Of note for this clone: Its target is unknown.

PCR employed 60 Vbeta and 13 Jbeta primers. Data came from immunoSEQ multiplex PCR; TCRdb stores just in-frame clones and leaves some out. The sample lists over 100,000 clones; 65% to 90% were seen once. CDR1 is SGHRS, CDR2 YFSETQ, per germline. This CDR3 comprises 12 residues. This sequence originates from a woman younger than 45 in good health and CMV-seronegative. This chain uses TRBV5-1 with TRBJ2-5; 10 nucleotides line up with TRBD1. The assigned J gene may be wrong: the sequence end matches TRBJ2-7 better. The sample was PBMCs. CDR3 DNA sequence: TGCGCCAGCACCCGGACAGGGGGCGAGCAGTACTTC. Residues: CASTRTGGEQYF.